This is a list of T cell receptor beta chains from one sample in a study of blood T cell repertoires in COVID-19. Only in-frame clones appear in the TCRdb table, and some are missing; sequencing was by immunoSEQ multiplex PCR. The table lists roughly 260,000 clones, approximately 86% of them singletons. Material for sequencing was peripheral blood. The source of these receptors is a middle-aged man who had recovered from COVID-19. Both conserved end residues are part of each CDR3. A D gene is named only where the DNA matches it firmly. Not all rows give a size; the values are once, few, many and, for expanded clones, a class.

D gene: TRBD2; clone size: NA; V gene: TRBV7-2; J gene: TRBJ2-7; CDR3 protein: CASSLEAGGSYEQYF; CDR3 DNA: TGTGCCAGCAGCTTAGAAGCGGGAGGGTCGTACGAGCAGTACTTC
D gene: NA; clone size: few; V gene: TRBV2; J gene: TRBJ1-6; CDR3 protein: CASREFNNSPLHF; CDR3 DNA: TGTGCCAGCAGGGAGTTCAATAATTCACCCCTCCACTTT
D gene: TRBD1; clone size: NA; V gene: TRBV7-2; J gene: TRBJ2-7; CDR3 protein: CASSPQGQGYEQYF; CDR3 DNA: TGTGCCAGCAGCCCCCAGGGACAGGGCTACGAGCAGTACTTC
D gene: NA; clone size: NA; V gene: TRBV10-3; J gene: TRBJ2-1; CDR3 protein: CAIRTDNNEQFF; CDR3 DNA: TGTGCCATCAGAACAGATAACAATGAGCAGTTCTTC
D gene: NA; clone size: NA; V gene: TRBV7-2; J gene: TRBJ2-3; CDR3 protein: CASSLVASGTDTQYF; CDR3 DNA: TGTGCCAGCAGCTTAGTCGCTAGTGGCACAGATACGCAGTATTTT
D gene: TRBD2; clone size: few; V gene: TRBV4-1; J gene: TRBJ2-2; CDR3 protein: CASRTSGNTGELFF; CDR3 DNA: TGCGCCAGCCGGACTAGCGGTAACACCGGGGAGCTGTTTTTT
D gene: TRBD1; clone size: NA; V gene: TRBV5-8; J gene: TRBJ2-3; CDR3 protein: CASSPGQGSTDTQYF; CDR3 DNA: TGTGCCAGCAGCCCCGGACAGGGAAGCACAGATACGCAGTATTTT
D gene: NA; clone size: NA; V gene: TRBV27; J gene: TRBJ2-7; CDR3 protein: CASSLWPTRAGGEQYF; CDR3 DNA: TGTGCCAGCAGTTTATGGCCCACGAGGGCCGGCGGCGAGCAGTACTTC
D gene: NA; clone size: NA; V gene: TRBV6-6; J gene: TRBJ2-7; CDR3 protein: CASRGQGGYEQYF; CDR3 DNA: TGTGCCAGCAGGGGCCAGGGGGGATACGAGCAGTACTTC
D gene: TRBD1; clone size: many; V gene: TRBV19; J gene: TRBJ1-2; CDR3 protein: CASSDKRTGAYGYTF; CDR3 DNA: TGTGCCAGTAGTGACAAGCGGACAGGGGCCTATGGCTACACCTTC
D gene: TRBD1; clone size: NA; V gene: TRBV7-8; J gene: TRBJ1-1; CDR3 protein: CASSNNRGQRIGTEAFF; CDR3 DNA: TGTGCCAGCAGCAACAACAGGGGGCAGAGGATTGGGACTGAAGCTTTCTTT
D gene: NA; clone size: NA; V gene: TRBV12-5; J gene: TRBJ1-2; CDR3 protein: CASGWPDRRDGYTF; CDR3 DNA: TGTGCTAGTGGTTGGCCAGACAGGCGAGATGGCTACACCTTC
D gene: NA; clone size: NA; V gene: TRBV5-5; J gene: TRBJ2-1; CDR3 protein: CASSLWGQAKDEQFF; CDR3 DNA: TGTGCCAGCAGCTTGTGGGGACAAGCGAAGGATGAGCAGTTCTTC
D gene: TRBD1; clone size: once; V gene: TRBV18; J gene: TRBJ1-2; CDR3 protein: CASSPDIPGGLYGYTF; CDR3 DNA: TGTGCCAGCTCACCAGATATCCCAGGGGGCCTCTATGGCTACACCTTC
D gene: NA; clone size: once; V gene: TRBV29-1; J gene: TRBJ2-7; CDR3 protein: CSVEVGGQTYEQYF; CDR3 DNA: TGCAGCGTTGAAGTTGGAGGACAGACCTACGAGCAGTACTTC
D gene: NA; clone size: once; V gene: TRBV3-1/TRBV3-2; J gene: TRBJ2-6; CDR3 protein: CASSQAGLGANVLTF; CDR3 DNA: TGTGCCAGCAGCCAAGCTGGGCTCGGGGCCAACGTCCTGACTTTC
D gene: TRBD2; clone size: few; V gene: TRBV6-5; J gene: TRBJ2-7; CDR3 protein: CASSYSSGTSGYEQYF; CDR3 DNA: TGTGCCAGCAGTTACTCGTCTGGGACTAGCGGTTACGAGCAGTACTTC
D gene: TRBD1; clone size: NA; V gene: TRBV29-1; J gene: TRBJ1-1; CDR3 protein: CSFDRGGNTEAFF; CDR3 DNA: TGCAGCTTCGACAGGGGAGGGAACACTGAAGCTTTCTTT
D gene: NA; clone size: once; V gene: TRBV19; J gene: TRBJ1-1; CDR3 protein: CASSIDAQTEAFF; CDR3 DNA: TGTGCCAGTAGTATAGATGCTCAGACTGAAGCTTTCTTT
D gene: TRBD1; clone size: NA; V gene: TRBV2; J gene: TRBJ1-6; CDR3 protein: CASSPDRDSPLHF; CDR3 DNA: TGTGCCAGCAGTCCCGACAGGGATTCACCCCTCCACTTT
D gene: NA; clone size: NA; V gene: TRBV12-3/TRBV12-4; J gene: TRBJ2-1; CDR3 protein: CASSLRTGEQFF; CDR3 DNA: TGTGCCAGCAGTTTAAGGACTGGCGAGCAGTTCTTC
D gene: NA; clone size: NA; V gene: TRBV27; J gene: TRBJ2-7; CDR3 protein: CASSLSTGGYYEQYF; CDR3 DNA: TGTGCCAGCAGTTTATCGACTGGCGGCTACTACGAGCAGTACTTC
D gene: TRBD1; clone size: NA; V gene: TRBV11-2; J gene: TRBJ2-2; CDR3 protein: CASSRDRGNTGELFF; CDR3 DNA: TGTGCCAGCAGCAGAGACAGGGGTAACACCGGGGAGCTGTTTTTT
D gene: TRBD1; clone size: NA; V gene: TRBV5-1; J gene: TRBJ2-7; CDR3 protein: CASSLGQGLEQYF; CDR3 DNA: TGCGCCAGCAGCCTGGGACAGGGTCTCGAGCAGTACTTC
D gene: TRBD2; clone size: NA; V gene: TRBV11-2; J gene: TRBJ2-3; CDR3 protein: CASRLAATDTQYF; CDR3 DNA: TGTGCCAGCAGACTAGCGGCCACAGATACGCAGTATTTT
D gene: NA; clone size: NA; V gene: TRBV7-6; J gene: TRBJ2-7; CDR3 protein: CASSLGPDSSYEQYF; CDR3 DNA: TGTGCCAGCAGCTTAGGTCCCGACAGCTCCTACGAGCAGTACTTC
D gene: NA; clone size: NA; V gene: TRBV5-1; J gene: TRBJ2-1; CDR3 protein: CASSLAGRTNEQFF; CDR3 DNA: TGCGCCAGCAGCTTGGCTGGTAGAACGAATGAGCAGTTCTTC
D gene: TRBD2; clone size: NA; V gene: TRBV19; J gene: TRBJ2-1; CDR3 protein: CASSIGLAGGNEQFF; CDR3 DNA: TGTGCCAGTAGTATAGGGCTAGCGGGGGGGAATGAGCAGTTCTTC
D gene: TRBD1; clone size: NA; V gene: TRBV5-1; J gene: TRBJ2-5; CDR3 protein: CASSLAPGTGQETQYF; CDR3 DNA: TGCGCCAGCAGCTTGGCCCCGGGGACAGGACAAGAGACCCAGTACTTC
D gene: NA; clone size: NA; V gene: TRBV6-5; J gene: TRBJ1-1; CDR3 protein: CASSYSPGSEAFF; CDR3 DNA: TGTGCCAGCAGTTACTCTCCAGGCTCCGAAGCTTTCTTT
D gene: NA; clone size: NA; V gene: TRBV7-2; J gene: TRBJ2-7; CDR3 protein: CASSLFRAYEQYF; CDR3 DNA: TGTGCCAGCAGCTTGTTTCGGGCCTACGAGCAGTACTTC
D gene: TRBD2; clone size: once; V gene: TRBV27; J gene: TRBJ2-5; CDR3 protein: CASSPRTSGRKETQYF; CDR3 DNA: TGTGCCAGCAGTCCCCGGACTAGCGGGAGGAAAGAGACCCAGTACTTC
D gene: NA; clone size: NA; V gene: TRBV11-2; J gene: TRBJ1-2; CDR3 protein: CASSLVSKAGRGYTF; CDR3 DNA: TGTGCCAGCAGCTTAGTGAGTAAGGCAGGGCGAGGCTACACCTTC
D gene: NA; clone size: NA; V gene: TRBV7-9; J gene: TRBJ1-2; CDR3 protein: CASSFGGNYGYTF; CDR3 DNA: TGTGCCAGCAGCTTTGGGGGGAACTATGGCTACACCTTC
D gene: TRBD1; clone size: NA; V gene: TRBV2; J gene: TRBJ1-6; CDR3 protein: CASSEDRGKHNSPLHF; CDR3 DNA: TGTGCCAGCAGTGAGGACAGGGGCAAACATAATTCACCCCTCCACTTT
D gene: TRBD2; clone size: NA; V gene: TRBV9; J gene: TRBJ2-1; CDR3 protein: CASSVVLREKYDEQFF; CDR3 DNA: TGTGCCAGCAGCGTAGTCTTGCGGGAGAAATATGATGAGCAGTTCTTC
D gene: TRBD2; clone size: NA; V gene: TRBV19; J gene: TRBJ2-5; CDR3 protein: CASRTSGSVETQYF; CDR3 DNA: TGTGCCAGTCGGACTAGCGGGAGTGTGGAGACCCAGTACTTC
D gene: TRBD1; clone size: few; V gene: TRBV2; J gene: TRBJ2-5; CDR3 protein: CASRGGQGETQYF; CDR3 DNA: TGTGCCAGCAGGGGAGGACAGGGAGAGACCCAGTACTTC
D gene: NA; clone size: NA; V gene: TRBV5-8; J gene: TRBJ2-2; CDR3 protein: CASSLKGIGMGHRELFF; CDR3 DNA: TGTGCCAGCAGCTTGAAGGGGATAGGGATGGGACATCGGGAGCTGTTTTTT
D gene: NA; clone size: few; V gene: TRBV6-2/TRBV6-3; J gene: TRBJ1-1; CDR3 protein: CASSWRGTPTEAFF; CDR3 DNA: TGTGCCAGCAGTTGGCGGGGGACACCCACTGAAGCTTTCTTT
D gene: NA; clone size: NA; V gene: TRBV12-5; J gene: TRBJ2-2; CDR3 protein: CASGLVVGRQGTSGELFF; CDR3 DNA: TGTGCTAGTGGTTTGGTAGTAGGAAGGCAGGGTACATCCGGGGAGCTGTTTTTT
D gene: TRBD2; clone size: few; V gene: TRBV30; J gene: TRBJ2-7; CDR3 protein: CAWSRGTSGSEQYF; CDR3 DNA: TGTGCCTGGAGTAGGGGGACTAGCGGGAGCGAGCAGTACTTC
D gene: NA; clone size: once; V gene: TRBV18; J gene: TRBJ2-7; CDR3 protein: CASSISRGEQYF; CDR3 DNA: TGTGCCAGCTCCATATCCCGGGGCGAGCAGTACTTC